The sample holds many counts of the clone carrying this T cell receptor (beta chain). Its antigen is not identified. The data were taken from a study of blood T cells in healthy people across ages. Findings of the study overall: Strong correlation existed between TCR beta diversity and naive T cell percentage. A roughly linear fall in TCR beta diversity per million T cells was seen with increasing age.

The study recruited healthy Caucasian donors from Russia who were aged roughly 6 to 90. The CDR3 is 12 residues long. Between the trimmed V and J ends, which lost 4 bases and 8 bases, there was a span of 14 bases. CDR1 and CDR2 (germline): SQVTM, ANQGSEA. It was with a sample-barcoded 5' primer and a J-beta primer mix that a second PCR of roughly 7 to 12 cycles was run. A tag from a template-switch adaptor with 12 random nucleotides marked each cDNA molecule. MiXCR, applied by TCRdb to the 5' RACE reads, yields one record per CDR3 protein. The sample contains about 1,500,000 distinct CDR3 sequences, 40% to 50% of which appear only once.

This chain connects TRBV29-1 to TRBJ2-5, with D tentatively TRBD2 (6 bases). Sequencing input: blood. This sequence originates from a woman aged 18-35 years in good health. The DNA of the CDR3 is TGCAGCGTTGGTGCTAGCGCGGATACCCAGTACTTC. It is translated as CSVGASADTQYF.